These T cell receptor beta chains were read from a single sample in a study of blood T cell repertoires in COVID-19. Data came from immunoSEQ multiplex PCR; TCRdb stores just in-frame clones and leaves some out. The sample shows hundreds of thousands of clones, roughly 87% of them seen only once. The sample consisted of PBMCs or T cells enriched from blood (not recorded which). Every receptor here comes from a woman in her late teens or twenties who had recovered from COVID-19. The CDR3 runs from the conserved cysteine through the conserved F or W. Each record gives: V gene, J gene, D gene, clone size, CDR3 protein, CDR3 DNA. The D gene is left open where the match is weak. Not all rows give a size; the values are once, few, many and, for expanded clones, a class.

V gene: TRBV25-1; J gene: TRBJ1-2; D gene: -; clone size: -; CDR3 protein: CASSENERGMSGYTF; CDR3 DNA: TGTGCCAGCAGTGAAAACGAACGGGGTATGAGTGGCTACACCTTC
V gene: TRBV28; J gene: TRBJ2-2; D gene: TRBD2; clone size: once; CDR3 protein: CASSLGLAGAGELFF; CDR3 DNA: TGTGCCAGCAGTTTGGGACTAGCGGGAGCCGGGGAGCTGTTTTTT
V gene: TRBV2; J gene: TRBJ2-5; D gene: -; clone size: -; CDR3 protein: CASSVTGQETQYF; CDR3 DNA: TGTGCCAGCAGTGTCACAGGGCAAGAGACCCAGTACTTC
V gene: TRBV18; J gene: TRBJ1-5; D gene: -; clone size: -; CDR3 protein: CASSLAQGTNQPQHF; CDR3 DNA: TGTGCCAGCTCACTGGCTCAGGGTACTAATCAGCCCCAGCATTTT
V gene: TRBV5-8; J gene: TRBJ2-7; D gene: -; clone size: -; CDR3 protein: CASSLVAGSSYEQYF; CDR3 DNA: TGTGCCAGCAGCTTGGTGGCAGGAAGCTCCTACGAGCAGTACTTC
V gene: TRBV28; J gene: TRBJ1-1; D gene: -; clone size: -; CDR3 protein: CASSSGGSDRGKAFF; CDR3 DNA: TGTGCCAGCAGTTCGGGGGGATCGGACAGAGGGAAAGCTTTCTTT
V gene: TRBV20-1; J gene: TRBJ1-5; D gene: TRBD1; clone size: -; CDR3 protein: CSASLPPGQGAGGNQPQHF; CDR3 DNA: TGCAGTGCTAGTCTTCCCCCCGGACAGGGGGCGGGAGGCAATCAGCCCCAGCATTTT
V gene: TRBV28; J gene: TRBJ1-1; D gene: -; clone size: -; CDR3 protein: CASSLRGAYTEAFF; CDR3 DNA: TGTGCCAGCAGTCTTCGGGGGGCGTACACTGAAGCTTTCTTT
V gene: TRBV5-8; J gene: TRBJ1-2; D gene: -; clone size: -; CDR3 protein: CASSLLTDNYGYTF; CDR3 DNA: TGTGCCAGCAGCCTTTTGACAGATAACTATGGCTACACCTTC
V gene: TRBV5-6; J gene: TRBJ1-6; D gene: -; clone size: -; CDR3 protein: CASSWGTDWGSPLHF; CDR3 DNA: TGTGCCAGCAGCTGGGGTACGGACTGGGGTTCACCCCTCCACTTT
V gene: TRBV14; J gene: TRBJ2-5; D gene: -; clone size: -; CDR3 protein: CASSQGAETQYF; CDR3 DNA: TGTGCCAGCAGCCAAGGGGCAGAGACCCAGTACTTC
V gene: TRBV9; J gene: TRBJ1-4; D gene: -; clone size: -; CDR3 protein: CASSGSDRKLFF; CDR3 DNA: TGTGCCAGCAGCGGTTCGGACAGAAAACTGTTTTTT
V gene: TRBV4-2; J gene: TRBJ2-7; D gene: TRBD2; clone size: -; CDR3 protein: CASSPGLAGGSYEQYF; CDR3 DNA: TGTGCCAGCAGCCCGGGACTAGCGGGGGGGTCCTACGAGCAGTACTTC
V gene: TRBV5-1; J gene: TRBJ1-2; D gene: -; clone size: -; CDR3 protein: CASSLGPPGGPFGYTF; CDR3 DNA: TGCGCCAGCAGCTTGGGCCCACCGGGGGGGCCTTTTGGCTACACCTTC
V gene: TRBV12-3/TRBV12-4; J gene: TRBJ1-2; D gene: TRBD1; clone size: once; CDR3 protein: CASSPDREYGYTF; CDR3 DNA: TGTGCCAGCAGTCCGGACAGGGAGTATGGCTACACCTTC
V gene: TRBV7-9; J gene: TRBJ2-3; D gene: -; clone size: -; CDR3 protein: CASSPKGLRGTDTQYF; CDR3 DNA: TGTGCCAGCAGCCCGAAGGGGCTACGGGGCACAGATACGCAGTATTTT
V gene: TRBV28; J gene: TRBJ1-4; D gene: -; clone size: -; CDR3 protein: CASSLSLGGTNEKLFF; CDR3 DNA: TGTGCCAGCAGTTTAAGTTTGGGAGGAACTAATGAAAAACTGTTTTTT
V gene: TRBV7-9; J gene: TRBJ1-2; D gene: -; clone size: -; CDR3 protein: CASSSRYSSSQRGYGYTF; CDR3 DNA: TGTGCCAGCAGCTCCCGTTATTCCTCGAGTCAGCGGGGCTATGGCTACACCTTC
V gene: TRBV3-1/TRBV3-2; J gene: TRBJ1-2; D gene: TRBD1; clone size: -; CDR3 protein: CASSHSRQGARGYTF; CDR3 DNA: TGTGCCAGCAGCCATTCCCGACAGGGGGCGCGTGGCTACACCTTC
V gene: TRBV10-3; J gene: TRBJ2-1; D gene: -; clone size: once; CDR3 protein: CASTRGADNEQFF; CDR3 DNA: TGTGCCTCAACCCGGGGGGCTGACAATGAGCAGTTCTTC
V gene: TRBV5-1; J gene: TRBJ1-2; D gene: -; clone size: once; CDR3 protein: CASSLGGRVSPNYGYTF; CDR3 DNA: TGCGCCAGCAGCTTGGGAGGGCGAGTTAGCCCTAACTATGGCTACACCTTC
V gene: TRBV28; J gene: TRBJ1-3; D gene: -; clone size: -; CDR3 protein: CASRAHTIYF; CDR3 DNA: TGTGCCAGCAGAGCACACACCATATATTTT
V gene: TRBV20-1; J gene: TRBJ1-1; D gene: -; clone size: -; CDR3 protein: CSARVSGEAFF; CDR3 DNA: TGCAGTGCTCGCGTGTCAGGGGAAGCTTTCTTT
V gene: TRBV7-9; J gene: TRBJ2-1; D gene: TRBD2; clone size: -; CDR3 protein: CASSFGRLAGGPHYNEQFF; CDR3 DNA: TGTGCCAGCAGCTTTGGTCGACTAGCGGGGGGGCCCCATTACAATGAGCAGTTCTTC
V gene: TRBV3-1/TRBV3-2; J gene: TRBJ2-1; D gene: -; clone size: -; CDR3 protein: CASSQRAAGWNEQFF; CDR3 DNA: TGTGCCAGCAGCCAACGGGCGGCGGGGTGGAATGAGCAGTTCTTC
V gene: TRBV6-2/TRBV6-3; J gene: TRBJ1-1; D gene: TRBD1; clone size: -; CDR3 protein: CASSYSPRQGRAEAFF; CDR3 DNA: TGTGCCAGCAGTTACTCGCCTCGACAGGGCCGGGCTGAAGCTTTCTTT
V gene: TRBV5-4; J gene: TRBJ1-1; D gene: -; clone size: -; CDR3 protein: CASSLDPGTEAFF; CDR3 DNA: TGTGCCAGCAGCTTGGACCCGGGGACTGAAGCTTTCTTT
V gene: TRBV2; J gene: TRBJ2-1; D gene: TRBD1; clone size: -; CDR3 protein: CASSLRGTYNEQFF; CDR3 DNA: TGTGCCAGCAGTCTCAGGGGGACCTACAATGAGCAGTTCTTC
V gene: TRBV10-3; J gene: TRBJ1-1; D gene: TRBD1; clone size: -; CDR3 protein: CAIRADRAGTEAFF; CDR3 DNA: TGTGCCATCAGGGCCGACAGGGCAGGCACTGAAGCTTTCTTT
V gene: TRBV5-1; J gene: TRBJ2-3; D gene: TRBD2; clone size: once; CDR3 protein: CASTRSGGRANTDTQYF; CDR3 DNA: TGCGCCAGCACTCGGTCCGGCGGGAGGGCGAACACAGATACGCAGTATTTT
V gene: TRBV2; J gene: TRBJ2-5; D gene: -; clone size: -; CDR3 protein: CAGLPRDRETQYF; CDR3 DNA: TGTGCCGGCCTTCCCCGGGATAGGGAGACCCAGTACTTC
V gene: TRBV7-2; J gene: TRBJ1-2; D gene: TRBD1; clone size: once; CDR3 protein: CASSLSGQGIVYGYTF; CDR3 DNA: TGTGCCAGCAGCCTCTCTGGACAGGGGATTGTCTATGGCTACACCTTC